One and the same sample provided the 30 T cell receptor beta chains below, sequenced in a study of beta chain features in type 1 diabetes. Sequenced material consisted of expressed TCRB transcripts (all of the isolated RNA was reverse transcribed). Method: immunoSEQ multiplex PCR; TCRdb's copy keeps in-frame clones and lacks some. The sample lists 250,000 or so clones; roughly two thirds were seen once. The sequencing sample was made of naive CD4+ T cells from blood. These receptors came from a man aged 25-45 years in good health.

V is TRBV30 and J is TRBJ2-4; TRBD2 might be the D (5 bases). CDR1 and CDR2 (germline): GTSNPN, SVGIG (reference sequence). This CDR3 region has 15 residues. V was shortened by 0 bases and J by 3 bases, with 12 bases between the two germline ends. Here the CDR3 reads CAWSVRGMVKNIQYF. CDR3 DNA sequence: TGTGCCTGGAGTGTACGGGGAATGGTCAAAAACATTCAGTACTTC.

In its sample, this clone was seen a few times. This rearrangement joins TRBV9 to TRBJ2-1; 14 bases agree with TRBD2. Unmatched junction bases numbered 12, after V lost 6 bases and J lost 10 bases. The V gene's germline CDR1 is SGDLS and CDR2 YYNGEE. CDR3 length: 16 residues. DNA for the CDR3: TGTGCCAGCAACAACCATCCGGGACTAGCGGGAGAAGAGCAGTTCTTC. It yields the protein CASNNHPGLAGEEQFF.

This clone was counted once. The CDR3 sequence is CAWSVKGDSNQPQHF. In DNA form, the CDR3 reads TGTGCCTGGAGTGTAAAGGGGGATAGCAATCAGCCCCAGCATTTT. This rearrangement joins TRBV30 to TRBJ1-5; perhaps TRBD1 as D (6 bases). With 0 bases removed from V and 0 bases from J, the gap between germline ends came to 9 bases. From germline, CDR1 is GTSNPN and CDR2 SVGIG (reference sequence). The CDR3 runs 15 residues.

The genes are TRBV4-3 and TRBJ2-3; 8 nucleotides align to TRBD2. CDR1 and CDR2 from the germline V gene are LGHNA and YSLEER. V lost 0 bases and J lost 2; bases outside the gene matches: 13. CDR3 length: 19 residues. The CDR3 loop reads CASSQDRASAGGPTDTQYF. As DNA, the CDR3 is TGCGCCAGCAGCCAAGATCGGGCTAGCGCGGGAGGTCCCACAGATACGCAGTATTTT.

This clone was picked up a small number of times. The chain employs TRBV29-1 and TRBJ2-4; D may be TRBD1 (5 bases). The germline CDR1 and CDR2 sequences are SQVTM and ANQGSEA. There are 12 residues in the CDR3. Trimming stripped 7 bases from V and 6 bases from J, with 13 bases between. The CDR3 spells CSALDMGNIQYF. In nucleotides, the CDR3 is TGCAGCGCCCTGGACATGGGAAACATTCAGTACTTC. Looking up the rest from reference TRBV29-1 and TRBJ2-4 gives the full variable domain: SAVISQKPSRDICQRGTSLTIQCQVDSQVTMMFWYRQQPGQSLTLIATANQGSEATYESGFVIDKFPISRPNLTFSTLTVSNMSPEDSSIYLCSALDMGNIQYFGAGTRLSVL.

The CDR3 loop is CASSSDRGRETQYF. The CDR3 coding sequence is TGTGCCAGCAGCTCCGACAGGGGGCGAGAGACCCAGTACTTC. The gene calls are TRBV5-5 and TRBJ2-5; TRBD1 matches 10 bases. This CDR3 spans 14 amino acids. J lost 4 bases, V lost 3 bases, and 3 bases had no gene match. The V gene's germline CDR1 is SGHKS and CDR2 YYEKEE (reference sequence).

The chain carries TRBV25-1 and TRBJ2-7; TRBD1 matches 7 bases. Trimming cost V 2 bases and J 4 bases; bases outside gene matches: 2. CDR3 length equals 13 residues. Germline values: CDR1 MGHDK, CDR2 SYGVNS. The CDR3 sequence is CASSEAQGYEQYF. DNA for the CDR3: TGTGCCAGCAGTGAAGCACAGGGGTACGAGCAGTACTTC.

V gene TRBV30 combines with J gene TRBJ2-2, with 9 bases matching TRBD1. Germline V gene sequence: CDR1 GTSNPN, CDR2 SVGIG (reference sequence). V trimming: 5 bases; J trimming: 4 bases; junction bases outside the gene matches: 8. The CDR3 extends over 15 amino acids. The DNA of the CDR3 is TGTGCCTGGTCAAACTACAGGGGGCGCACCGGGGAGCTGTTTTTT. It is translated as CAWSNYRGRTGELFF.

This clone was observed a handful of times. The chain links TRBV9 to TRBJ2-1; D remains unclear. CDR1 is SGDLS, CDR2 YYNGEE, per germline. The CDR3 length is 15 residues. Trimming stripped 0 bases from V and 10 bases from J, with 17 bases between. The CDR3 region is CASSVDAPKAGEQFF. DNA for the CDR3: TGTGCCAGCAGCGTAGACGCCCCCAAAGCTGGAGAGCAGTTCTTC.

CDR3 sequence: CASTTEETQYF. Here the CDR3 DNA reads TGCGCCAGCACGACCGAAGAGACCCAGTACTTC. The chain combines TRBV5-1 with TRBJ2-5; D unresolved. This CDR3 is built from 11 residues. Trimming took off 6 bases at V and 3 bases at J, with 6 bases between the two ends. Looked up from germline, CDR1 is SGHRS and CDR2 is YFSETQ.

The V gene is TRBV30, the J gene TRBJ2-7; tentative D call: TRBD1 (6 bases). The V end was cut by 3 bases, the J end by 3 bases, with 9 bases between. Germline V gives CDR1 GTSNPN, CDR2 SVGIG (reference sequence). The CDR3 consists of 12 residues. The CDR3: CAWSEGGYEQYF. The CDR3, as DNA: TGTGCCTGGAGCGAAGGGGGCTACGAGCAGTACTTC.

The table lists this clone with a few counts. The chain has TRBV30 and TRBJ1-2, with 8 positions matching TRBD1. Germline values: CDR1 GTSNPN, CDR2 SVGIG (reference sequence). This CDR3 is built from 14 residues. V lost 1 base, J lost 6 bases, and 7 bases stayed unmatched. The CDR3 region is CAWSEGTGPNGYTF. In DNA form, the CDR3 reads TGTGCCTGGAGTGAAGGGACAGGCCCTAATGGCTACACCTTC.

V usage is TRBV4-1 and J usage is TRBJ2-5, with a weak D call TRBD2 (6 bases). The CDR3 covers 17 residues. Germline values: CDR1 MGHRA, CDR2 YSYEKL. V dropped 4 bases and J dropped 2 bases, with 20 bases sitting between them. The CDR3 sequence: CASSRGGGALGQETQYF. CDR3 nucleotide sequence: TGCGCCAGCAGCCGGGGAGGAGGCGCCCTTGGGCAAGAGACCCAGTACTTC.

The chain links TRBV7-9 to TRBJ2-3; D is uncertain. The CDR3 length is 15 residues. The germline V and J ends were trimmed by 1 base and 0 bases, with 8 bases remaining between them. Germline CDR1 SEHNR, CDR2 FQNEAQ (reference sequence). Here the CDR3 reads CASSLGQLSTDTQYF. The CDR3 nucleotides read TGTGCCAGCAGCTTAGGGCAACTCAGCACAGATACGCAGTATTTT.

The gene calls are TRBV29-1 and TRBJ2-7, with D perhaps being TRBD1 or TRBD2 (6 bases each). The V gene's germline CDR1 is SQVTM and CDR2 ANQGSEA. V shed 7 bases and J shed 2 bases, with 18 bases lying between them. The length of the CDR3 is 14 residues. The CDR3 spells CSAAGGTATYEQYF. The CDR3 DNA reads as TGCAGCGCCGCCGGGGGCACAGCGACCTACGAGCAGTACTTC.

The chain carries TRBV7-9 and TRBJ2-3; D unclear. The length of the CDR3 is 13 residues. Germline V gives CDR1 SEHNR, CDR2 FQNEAQ (reference sequence). The germline V and J ends were trimmed by 2 bases and 4 bases, with 7 bases remaining between them. Here the CDR3 reads CASSLMGPDTQYF. The CDR3 DNA is TGTGCCAGCAGCTTAATGGGCCCAGATACGCAGTATTTT.

The CDR3 spells CASSLAGQPGTQYF. CDR3 nucleotides: TGTGCCAGCAGCTTAGCGGGGCAGCCGGGGACCCAGTACTTC. This chain connects TRBV7-9 to TRBJ2-5; a possible D gene is TRBD1 (5 bases). Trimming removed 0 bases from V and 7 bases from J, with 12 bases in between. Germline CDR1 and CDR2: SEHNR and FQNEAQ (reference sequence). The CDR3 totals 14 residues. Looking up the rest from reference TRBV7-9 and TRBJ2-5 gives the full variable domain: DTGVSQNPRHKITKRGQNVTFRCDPISEHNRLYWYRQTLGQGPEFLTYFQNEAQLEKSRLLSDRFSAERPKGSFSTLEIQRTEQGDSAMYLCASSLAGQPGTQYFGPGTRLLVL.

The rearrangement uses TRBV5-1 and TRBJ2-2; D is undetermined. This CDR3 has 14 amino acids. Germline CDR1 is SGHRS and CDR2 is YFSETQ. The V and J ends lost 0 bases and 0 bases respectively, with 3 bases between them. CDR3 sequence: CASSLDTNTGELFF. DNA of the CDR3: TGCGCCAGCAGCTTGGACACGAACACCGGGGAGCTGTTTTTT.

The chain combines TRBV9 with TRBJ2-3; D is possibly TRBD2 (6 bases). V was cut by 2 bases and J by 1 base, with 11 bases left in between. Germline V gene data show CDR1 as SGDLS and CDR2 as YYNGEE. This CDR3 is 15 amino acids long. The CDR3 bases are TGTGCCAGCAGCGTCGCCCCGGGGGGCACAGATACGCAGTATTTT. It specifies CASSVAPGGTDTQYF. Full variable domain (remainder filled in from reference TRBV9 and TRBJ2-3): DSGVTQTPKHLITATGQRVTLRCSPRSGDLSVYWYQQSLDQGLQFLIQYYNGEERAKGNILERFSAQQFPDLHSELNLSSLELGDSALYFCASSVAPGGTDTQYFGPGTRLTVL.

The chain joins TRBV11-2 to TRBJ2-5, with 7 bases aligning to TRBD2. The J segment lost 4 bases and the V segment lost 5 bases, leaving 10 bases of the junction unmatched. The CDR3 is 15 residues long. Germline CDR1 and CDR2: SGHAT and FQNNGV. CDR3 in amino acids: CASSIIGTGGETQYF. The CDR3 DNA is TGTGCCAGCAGCATTATCGGGACGGGGGGAGAGACCCAGTACTTC.

The CDR3 loop is CAISESTGGNEQFF. In DNA, the CDR3 is TGTGCCATCAGTGAGTCGACAGGGGGCAATGAGCAGTTCTTC. The chain couples TRBV10-3 to TRBJ2-1, with 9 bases matching TRBD1. Germline V gene sequence: CDR1 ENHRY, CDR2 SYGVKD. CDR3 size: 14 residues. V was clipped by 0 bases and J by 6 bases; unmatched bases: 0.

The chain recombines TRBV7-8 with TRBJ1-1, with TRBD1 identical over 7 bases. Germline V CDR1 and CDR2: SGHVS, FQNEAQ. Unmatched junction bases numbered 4, after V lost 5 bases and J lost 4 bases. CDR3 length: 13 amino acids. The CDR3 DNA reads as TGTGCCAGCAGCCCCCGACAGGGCACTGAAGCTTTCTTT. It is translated as CASSPRQGTEAFF.

The chain has TRBV30 and TRBJ2-3, with D perhaps TRBD1 or TRBD2 (5 bases each). Trimming pared 2 bases from V and 10 bases from J, leaving 13 bases between. Germline CDR1 and CDR2: GTSNPN and SVGIG (reference sequence). The CDR3 contains 12 residues. The DNA for the CDR3 is TGTGCCTGGAGTATTGGGGGACGGGCGCAGTATTTT. Translation: CAWSIGGRAQYF.

This sequence joins TRBV28 and TRBJ2-7; the D gene is possibly TRBD1 (6 bases). This CDR3 is built from 11 residues. From germline, CDR1 is MDHEN and CDR2 SYDVKM. V shed 7 bases and J shed 6 bases, with 10 bases lying between them. The CDR3 nucleotides read TGTGCCAGCACCTCCAGGGGCGAGCAGTACTTC. It is translated as CASTSRGEQYF. Filled out from reference TRBV28 and TRBJ2-7, the complete variable domain reads DVKVTQSSRYLVKRTGEKVFLECVQDMDHENMFWYRQDPGLGLRLIYFSYDVKMKEKGDIPEGYSVSREKKERFSLILESASTNQTSMYLCASTSRGEQYFGPGTRLTVT.

V usage is TRBV15 and J usage is TRBJ2-1, with a tentative D call TRBD1 (6 bases). Trimming left V 8 bases short and J 7 bases short, with 12 bases between. The CDR3 is made up of 12 amino acids. Per the germline V gene, CDR1 is LNHNV and CDR2 is YYDKDF (reference sequence). CDR3 DNA sequence: TGTGCCACCGCCGACAGGCTTAATGAGCAGTTCTTC. Translation gives CATADRLNEQFF.

This clone was seen a few times. This sequence joins TRBV29-1 and TRBJ2-3; D not resolved. Trimming took off 7 bases at V and 4 bases at J, with 12 bases between the two ends. The CDR3 runs 12 residues. Germline CDR1 is SQVTM and CDR2 is ANQGSEA. The CDR3 region is CSAATSADTQYF. The DNA for the CDR3 is TGCAGCGCCGCGACCTCGGCAGATACGCAGTATTTT.

The rearrangement joins TRBV7-2 to TRBJ2-7; no clear D. The germline CDR1 and CDR2 sequences are SGHTA and FQGNSA. The CDR3 covers 14 residues. Trimming removed 6 bases from V and 3 bases from J, with 15 bases in between. In DNA, the CDR3 is TGTGCCAGCAGTCCAGGCACAGCCAACTACGAGCAGTACTTC. Its translation is CASSPGTANYEQYF.

About this clone itself: Other DNA variants within this sample encode the same CDR3. The chain uses TRBV30 and TRBJ2-5, with unresolved D. CDR1 and CDR2 (germline): GTSNPN, SVGIG (reference sequence). V shed 0 bases and J shed 5 bases, with 7 bases lying between them. The CDR3 loop spans 12 amino acids. CDR3 bases: TGTGCCTGGAGTGTATTGGAGGAGACCCAGTACTTC. Its protein product is CAWSVLEETQYF.

This clone was detected a few times. This chain connects TRBV29-1 to TRBJ1-1; possible D gene TRBD1, 5 bases. The V end was cut by 4 bases, the J end by 11 bases, with 14 bases between. The germline V gene has CDR1 SQVTM and CDR2 ANQGSEA. This CDR3 has 11 amino acids. CDR3: CSVGDPSGAFF. The CDR3 nucleotides are TGCAGCGTTGGGGACCCCTCCGGGGCTTTCTTT.

V usage is TRBV5-4 and J usage is TRBJ2-1; D is perhaps TRBD2 (5 bases). The V gene's germline CDR1 is SGHNT and CDR2 YYREEE (reference sequence). The CDR3 sequence is 14 residues long. V lost 2 bases to trimming and J lost 0 bases, with 6 bases between them. In nucleotides, the CDR3 is TGTGCCAGCAGCTTTACTAGCTCCTACAATGAGCAGTTCTTC. This translates into CASSFTSSYNEQFF. Based on the CDR3 plus reference TRBV5-4 and TRBJ2-1, the full variable domain is ETGVTQSPTHLIKTRGQQVTLRCSSQSGHNTVSWYQQALGQGPQFIFQYYREEENGRGNFPPRFSGLQFPNYSSELNVNALELDDSALYLCASSFTSSYNEQFFGPGTRLTVL.